The 30 T cell receptor beta chains below come from one sample, sequenced in a study of T cells after yellow fever vaccination. TCRdb independently ran MiXCR on the 5' RACE reads; one entry per CDR3 protein. The table shows about 330,000 distinct CDR3 sequences, with 4.1% occurring only once. The sequences come from PBMCs, collected 5 days after the yellow fever booster vaccination. Source of these receptors: a man between 18 and 29 years old who received the YFV17D yellow fever vaccine.

This clonotype has just a few counts. The chain joins TRBV29-1 to TRBJ2-7; 8 bases match TRBD2. The ends lost 3 bases at V and 0 bases at J; junction bases unmatched: 4. Germline CDR1 and CDR2: SQVTM and ANQGSEA. This CDR3 spans 14 amino acids. The CDR3 bases are TGCAGCGTTGATGCGGGGGGCCACTCCTACGAGCAGTACTTC. Translating gives CSVDAGGHSYEQYF.

The rearrangement joins TRBV12-3 or TRBV12-4 to TRBJ2-3; D may be TRBD1 (5 bases). This CDR3 is 14 amino acids long. V gave up 7 bases and J gave up 1 base, with 12 bases separating them. Written as DNA, the CDR3 is TGTGCCAGCAAGACTCAGACAGGCACAGATACGCAGTATTTT. It encodes CASKTQTGTDTQYF.

This clonotype was recorded many times. The chain joins TRBV15 to TRBJ2-3; D is possibly TRBD2 (6 bases). V shed 1 base and J shed 2 bases, with 16 bases lying between them. The CDR3 sequence is 17 residues long. CDR1 is LNHNV and CDR2 is YYDKDF in the germline V gene (reference sequence). The CDR3, as DNA: TGTGCCACCAGCAGAGGGTCACCGGGGGACCCCACAGATACGCAGTATTTT. Residues: CATSRGSPGDPTDTQYF.

This clonotype was counted at least ten times. The germline gene is not matched at one end of the junction; a read error may be the cause. J is TRBJ1-2 and V is TRBV7-8; D is perhaps TRBD1 (5 bases). Per germline, CDR1 SGHVS and CDR2 FQNEAQ. This CDR3 has 15 residues. DNA of the CDR3: TGTGCCAGCACCTTACTCCAGGGCCCCTCCTATGGCTACACCTTC. This codes for CASTLLQGPSYGYTF.

This chain connects TRBV27 to TRBJ2-3; D unresolved. Trimming left V 1 base short and J 1 base short, with 9 bases between. CDR1 is MNHEY and CDR2 is SMNVEV in the germline V gene (reference sequence). The length of the CDR3 is 15 residues. The CDR3 is CASSLLGPGTDTQYF. The DNA for the CDR3 is TGTGCCAGCAGTTTATTAGGCCCGGGCACAGATACGCAGTATTTT.

This clonotype occurred a few times. The rearrangement joins TRBV7-2 to TRBJ1-2; TRBD1 aligns across 8 bases. The CDR3 sequence is 16 residues long. V lost 3 bases and J lost 6; bases outside the gene matches: 12. CDR1 is SGHTA and CDR2 is FQGNSA in the germline V gene. The CDR3 sequence: CASSFFTQGANHGYTF. The CDR3 DNA reads TGTGCCAGCAGCTTTTTCACCCAGGGGGCGAATCATGGCTACACCTTC. Full variable domain (missing parts from reference TRBV7-2 and TRBJ1-2): GAGVSQSPSNKVTEKGKDVELRCDPISGHTALYWYRQSLGQGLEFLIYFQGNSAPDKSGLPSDRFSAERTGGSVSTLTIQRTQQEDSAVYLCASSFFTQGANHGYTFGSGTRLTVV.

This clonotype was counted a few times. The CDR3 sequence is CASRGTGTGQFF. CDR3 nucleotide sequence: TGTGCCAGCAGAGGAACCGGGACGGGGCAGTTCTTC. The chain is built from TRBV12-3 or TRBV12-4 and TRBJ2-1; D possibly uses TRBD1 or TRBD2 (5 bases each). V shed 6 bases and J shed 12 bases, with 15 bases lying between them. The CDR3 runs to 12 residues.

This clonotype was counted only a few times. V usage is TRBV11-2 and J usage is TRBJ2-5; either TRBD1 or TRBD2 may supply D (5 bases each). Germline V CDR1 and CDR2: SGHAT, FQNNGV. This CDR3 has 15 residues. Trimming shortened V by 1 base and J by 1 base, and 10 bases separated the two germline ends. CDR3 sequence: CASSLVAGSQETQYF. CDR3 coding DNA: TGTGCCAGCAGCTTAGTCGCAGGGAGCCAAGAGACCCAGTACTTC.

This clonotype was counted between two and nine times. The chain uses TRBV7-8 and TRBJ2-3, with D perhaps TRBD1 or TRBD2 (6 bases each). CDR1 and CDR2 from the germline V gene are SGHVS and FQNEAQ. Trimming cost V 4 bases and J 5 bases, with 19 bases left between them. The CDR3 contains 16 residues. CDR3 in amino acids: CASSSRSRGLGDTQYF. CDR3 in DNA: TGTGCCAGCAGCTCGAGGTCCCGGGGGCTTGGAGATACGCAGTATTTT.

The DNA for the CDR3 is TGTGCCAGCTCCCGCGAAGGGGGCACTGAAGCTTTCTTT. Protein: CASSREGGTEAFF. This chain connects TRBV18 to TRBJ1-1, with a tentative D call TRBD1 (6 bases). The germline gives CDR1 KGHSH, CDR2 LQKENI. The CDR3 is 13 amino acids. The V end lost 6 bases, the J end lost 4 bases, and 12 bases lay between the germline ends.

This clonotype was seen ten or more times. This chain uses TRBV28 with TRBJ2-7; D unclear. The CDR3 contains 14 residues. The V end lost 5 bases, the J end lost 2 bases, and 13 bases lay between the germline ends. In germline, CDR1 is MDHEN, CDR2 SYDVKM. The CDR3 spells CASSTPYRTYEQYV. DNA for the CDR3: TGTGCCAGCAGTACACCGTACCGGACCTACGAGCAGTACGTC.

Ten or more counts support this clonotype. This chain uses TRBV7-6 with TRBJ2-7, with D possibly being TRBD1 or TRBD2 (5 bases each). The germline V gene has CDR1 SGHVS and CDR2 FNYEAQ. V lost 5 bases to trimming and J lost 2 bases, with 13 bases between them. The CDR3 loop spans 14 amino acids. The CDR3 DNA reads as TGTGCCAGCAGCAGACAGACCGGGACCTACGAGCAGTACTTC. The encoded protein is CASSRQTGTYEQYF.

This chain connects TRBV6-5 to TRBJ1-1; D is uncertain. The length of the CDR3 is 14 residues. V dropped 2 bases and J dropped 2 bases, with 9 bases sitting between them. CDR1 and CDR2 from the germline V gene are MNHEY and SVGAGI. The CDR3 spells CASSYDYRNTEAFF. The CDR3 nucleotides read TGTGCCAGCAGTTACGACTACAGAAACACTGAAGCTTTCTTT.

Only a few counts were recorded for this clonotype. The chain combines TRBV7-2 with TRBJ2-5; D is possibly TRBD1 (5 bases). The CDR3 length is 16 residues. The germline V gene encodes CDR1 SGHTA and CDR2 FQGNSA. The V and J ends lost 5 bases and 0 bases respectively, with 16 bases between them. CDR3 amino acids: CASSTSDSRYQETQYF. The CDR3, as DNA: TGTGCCAGCAGCACCAGCGACAGTCGGTACCAAGAGACCCAGTACTTC.

This clonotype was seen a few times. This chain's CDR3 is CASSLDPKFYEQYF. In DNA, the CDR3 is TGTGCCAGCAGCTTAGACCCAAAGTTCTACGAGCAGTACTTC. The chain combines TRBV7-2 with TRBJ2-7; D ambiguous. There are 14 residues in the CDR3. The V end lost 1 base, the J end lost 3 bases, and 10 bases lay between the germline ends. Germline V CDR1 and CDR2: SGHTA, FQGNSA.

The chain couples TRBV30 to TRBJ2-5; D unclear. Looked up from germline, CDR1 is GTSNPN and CDR2 is SVGIG (reference sequence). The germline V and J ends were trimmed by 0 bases and 4 bases, with 12 bases remaining between them. The CDR3 covers 14 residues. The CDR3 DNA reads TGTGCCTGGAGTGTGGGTGGCCCCTCAGAGACCCAGTACTTC. This encodes CAWSVGGPSETQYF.

The rearrangement uses TRBV6-2 or TRBV6-3 and TRBJ1-3, with no clear D. CDR1 and CDR2 from the germline V gene are MNHEY and SVGEGT. This CDR3 is 14 amino acids long. Between the trimmed V and J ends, which lost 2 bases and 8 bases, there was a span of 13 bases. CDR3 bases: TGTGCCAGCAGTTACGGCGGTAGTGAAGACACCATATATTTT. As protein: CASSYGGSEDTIYF.

The gene calls are TRBV28 and TRBJ2-1; 7 bases are a match to TRBD2. The CDR3 contains 12 residues. J gave up 15 bases and V 0 bases, and 5 bases lay outside the gene matches. Germline V gene lookup returns CDR1 MDHEN and CDR2 SYDVKM. In nucleotides, the CDR3 is TGTGCCAGCAGTTTATGGACTAGCCGTCGGTTCTTC. Protein sequence: CASSLWTSRRFF.

This clonotype was observed a handful of times. The chain couples TRBV19 to TRBJ2-1; tentative D call: TRBD1 (6 bases). Trimming removed 3 bases at V and 6 bases at J, with 9 bases between. Germline loops: CDR1 LNHDA, CDR2 SQIVND (reference sequence). The CDR3 sequence is 13 residues long. The CDR3 here is CASSMQGPNEQFF. CDR3 coding DNA: TGTGCCAGTAGTATGCAGGGGCCCAATGAGCAGTTCTTC.

V usage is TRBV10-1 and J usage is TRBJ2-5; the match to TRBD1 covers 7 bases. The CDR3 runs to 9 residues. Germline CDR1 and CDR2: WNHNN and SYGVQD (reference sequence). V was clipped by 6 bases and J by 12 bases; unmatched bases: 1. The CDR3 loop reads CASSQGEYF. CDR3 coding DNA: TGCGCCAGCAGCCAGGGGGAGTACTTC.

This clonotype has a count of ten or more. The genes are TRBV7-3 and TRBJ2-1; 9 bases are a match to TRBD1. Trimming removed 1 base from V and 4 bases from J; junction bases left unmatched: 2. The germline gives CDR1 SGHTA, CDR2 FQGTGA. The CDR3 totals 15 residues. The CDR3 loop is CASSLMGQGYNEQFF. Written as DNA, the CDR3 is TGTGCCAGCAGCTTAATGGGACAGGGTTACAATGAGCAGTTCTTC.

The table lists this clonotype with a few counts. The CDR3 coding sequence is TGCGCCAGCAGCTGGGACGGAGGGACCCAGTACTTC. Translated, it gives CASSWDGGTQYF. The chain is built from TRBV5-1 and TRBJ2-5; the D call may be TRBD1 or TRBD2 (5 bases each). This CDR3 has 12 amino acids. Trimming cost V 3 bases and J 7 bases, with 10 bases left between them. The germline V gene has CDR1 SGHRS and CDR2 YFSETQ.

The chain uses TRBV6-5 and TRBJ1-3; D unresolved. Germline CDR1 and CDR2: MNHEY and SVGAGI. With 6 bases removed from V and 0 bases from J, the gap between germline ends came to 3 bases. The CDR3 is 12 residues long. The CDR3 spells CASRGSGNTIYF. In DNA, the CDR3 is TGTGCCAGCAGGGGCTCTGGAAACACCATATATTTT.

Many counts were recorded for this clonotype. The V call is TRBV7-6, the J call TRBJ2-3; TRBD2 matches at 13 bases. Germline trimming cut 5 bases from V and 4 bases from J; bases unmatched to any gene: 12. Germline V gives CDR1 SGHVS, CDR2 FNYEAQ. The CDR3 is 18 amino acids. The CDR3 region has the DNA TGTGCCAGCAGCGCACCCCCGACTAGCGGGGGGTGGGCAGATACGCAGTATTTT. This translates into CASSAPPTSGGWADTQYF.

The CDR3 protein is CSARTSGGAIDTQYF. The CDR3 DNA reads as TGCAGTGCTAGAACTAGCGGGGGGGCAATAGATACGCAGTATTTT. The chain carries TRBV20-1 and TRBJ2-3, with TRBD2 matching 13 bases. V was pared by 2 bases and J by 5 bases, with 4 bases of the junction left unmatched. The CDR3 spans 15 residues. CDR1 and CDR2 from the germline V gene are DFQATT and SNEGSKA (reference sequence).

This chain connects TRBV21-1 to TRBJ2-1; the table's D call TRBD1 went unverified against the DNA. TRBV21-1 represents a pseudogene. This CDR3 comprises 15 residues. CDR3 region: CASKKGGTGNNEQFF. CDR3 bases: TGTGCCAGCAAGAAAGGTGGGACAGGGAACAATGAGCAGTTCTTC.

This clonotype was detected a few times. V is TRBV29-1 and J is TRBJ1-3; 8 positions match TRBD1. Germline CDR1 is SQVTM and CDR2 is ANQGSEA. V trimming: 6 bases; J trimming: 0 bases; junction bases outside the gene matches: 1. CDR3 size: 13 residues. This chain's CDR3 is CSVTGGSGNTIYF. CDR3 DNA: TGCAGCGTCACAGGGGGCTCTGGAAACACCATATATTTT. The full variable domain, rest sourced from reference TRBV29-1 and TRBJ1-3, is SAVISQKPSRDICQRGTSLTIQCQVDSQVTMMFWYRQQPGQSLTLIATANQGSEATYESGFVIDKFPISRPNLTFSTLTVSNMSPEDSSIYLCSVTGGSGNTIYFGEGSWLTVV.

This clonotype was seen ten or more times. The chain carries TRBV7-3 and TRBJ2-1; 7 bases agree with TRBD1. Trimming took 3 bases from V and 1 from J; bases not matched to a gene: 3. The length of the CDR3 is 15 residues. Per the germline V gene, CDR1 is SGHTA and CDR2 is FQGTGA. The CDR3 DNA sequence: TGTGCCAGCAGCTTGGGGACAGATTCCTACAATGAGCAGTTCTTC. It yields the protein CASSLGTDSYNEQFF.

The CDR3 coding sequence is TGTGCCAGCAGCTGGGGCCTAAACTACGAGCAGTACTTC. Translating it yields CASSWGLNYEQYF. This sequence joins TRBV7-2 and TRBJ2-7; weak D call: TRBD1 (5 bases). The V end lost 4 bases, the J end lost 3 bases, and 10 bases lay between the germline ends. The CDR3 is 13 amino acids. Germline V gene data show CDR1 as SGHTA and CDR2 as FQGNSA.

The chain employs TRBV20-1 and TRBJ2-1; D might be TRBD1 or TRBD2, each matching 6 bases. Germline lookup yields CDR1 DFQATT and CDR2 SNEGSKA (reference sequence). This CDR3 comprises 13 residues. Trimming took off 6 bases at V and 10 bases at J, with 19 bases between the two ends. The CDR3 region is CSAPRTSRGEQFF. The CDR3 nucleotides read TGCAGTGCGCCCCGTACTAGCAGGGGCGAGCAGTTCTTC.